This record looks at one TCR beta chain sequence and its context. What it binds is unknown. The source of the sample is a study of cytomegalovirus exposure and HLA in healthy donors. Study details: There were approximately 80 million unique TCRs (from HLA-typed donors) in an early data release.

Study-wide results and caveats: Most of the TCR beta V segments (in an earlier analysis) were productive either about 90% or about 30% of the time. One variant, a missense change in DCLRE1C, was linked in a later analysis to TCR beta V- and J-gene trimming.

V shed 2 bases and J 2 bases; nucleotides not matched to a gene: 10. The CDR3 has 17 residues. Germline-derived CDR1 and CDR2 are MDHEN and SYDVKM. Primers included in the PCR were 60 Vbeta and 13 Jbeta primers. Profiling relied on immunoSEQ multiplex PCR, and the TCRdb table lists in-frame clones only, not all of them. The profile shows 200,000 to 250,000 clones, around 80% of them singletons. The chain recombines TRBV28 with TRBJ1-1; 8 bases match TRBD1. Material for sequencing was PBMCs. The origin of this receptor is a man aged 45-60 years in good health and CMV-seronegative. CDR3 nucleotide sequence: TGTGCCAGCAGTTTAGTTCAGGGGGCTAAGAGAAACACTGAAGCTTTCTTT. It codes for CASSLVQGAKRNTEAFF.